This T cell receptor (beta chain) comes out of a study of cytomegalovirus exposure and HLA in healthy donors. J was trimmed by 2 bases and V by 3 bases; bases with no gene match: 2. Germline-derived CDR1 and CDR2 are SGDLS and YYNGEE. The CDR3 is 15 amino acids. 13 Jbeta primers and 60 Vbeta primers were used for the PCR. Profiled with immunoSEQ multiplex PCR; TCRdb holds only in-frame clones, not every one. The table has approximately 200,000 clones, just under 75% seen once; the top ten hold around 3.2%. Material for sequencing was PBMCs. This clonotype was sampled from a woman aged 25 to 39 in good health and CMV-seropositive. V usage is TRBV9 and J usage is TRBJ2-1, with 10 positions matching TRBD2. The CDR3 protein is CASSATSGTYNEQFF. In DNA, the CDR3 is TGTGCCAGCAGCGCCACTAGCGGGACCTACAATGAGCAGTTCTTC. Combining the CDR3 with reference TRBV9 and TRBJ2-1 gives the whole variable domain DSGVTQTPKHLITATGQRVTLRCSPRSGDLSVYWYQQSLDQGLQFLIQYYNGEERAKGNILERFSAQQFPDLHSELNLSSLELGDSALYFCASSATSGTYNEQFFGPGTRLTVL.